This passage covers 9 T cell receptor beta chains from one sample sequenced in a study of regulatory T cells in long-lasting Graves disease. HTBI primers from iRepertoire and Arm-PCR of CDR3 regions yielded the TCR beta libraries. In TCRdb, the multiplex PCR reads were re-called with MiXCR into one record per CDR3 protein. The sample yields 350,000 to 450,000 distinct CDR3 sequences, about 15% seen once. Documented time point: newly diagnosed GD, antithyroid drugs for less than 3 months. Extracted RNA from PBMCs served as the source of the TCR library. These sequences were also reported in another study, on T cells in Graves' hyperthyroidism and ophthalmopathy.

The input for sequencing was peripheral blood mononuclear cells (PBMCs), taken at new diagnosis, from a patient treated with antithyroid drugs. These receptors were taken from a woman in her 40s with Graves disease.

This clonotype was counted many times. V and J are TRBV9 and TRBJ2-7; unclear D gene. The length of the CDR3 is 15 residues. Per the germline V gene, CDR1 is SGDLS and CDR2 is YYNGEE. Trimming left V 0 bases short and J 0 bases short, with 10 bases between. The CDR3 DNA reads as TGTGCCAGCAGCGTAGGGTTAGCCAGCTCCTACGAGCAGTACTTC. This sequence encodes CASSVGLASSYEQYF.

The CDR3: CASSIAGEETQYF. In DNA form, the CDR3 reads TGTGCCAGTAGTATAGCTGGGGAAGAGACCCAGTACTTC. The chain recombines TRBV19 with TRBJ2-5; D is undetermined. V shed 1 base and J shed 3 bases, with 6 bases lying between them. This CDR3 is 13 amino acids long. Germline V gene lookup returns CDR1 LNHDA and CDR2 SQIVND (reference sequence).

The sample holds a few counts of this clonotype. The rearrangement uses TRBV15 and TRBJ1-5; D is uncertain. The germline CDR1 and CDR2 sequences are LNHNV and YYDKDF (reference sequence). The CDR3 covers 12 residues. Trimming left V 3 bases short and J 11 bases short, with 11 bases between. Here the CDR3 DNA reads TGTGCCACCAGCAGGGACGATTCAGCCCAGCATTTT. Translating gives CATSRDDSAQHF.

This clonotype was recorded at least ten times. This chain links TRBV7-3 with TRBJ2-1, with TRBD2 matching over 12 bases. J lost 2 bases, V lost 3 bases, and 2 bases had no gene match. The germline CDR1 and CDR2 sequences are SGHTA and FQGTGA. This CDR3 has 16 amino acids. The chain's CDR3 is CASSLGTSGPYNEQFF. For the CDR3, the DNA is TGTGCCAGCAGCTTGGGGACTAGCGGGCCCTACAATGAGCAGTTCTTC.

This clonotype was picked up many times. The chain recombines TRBV3-1 with TRBJ2-5; possibly TRBD1 or TRBD2 for D (7 bases each). Trimming pared 0 bases from V and 1 base from J, leaving 18 bases between. Germline lookup yields CDR1 LGHDT and CDR2 YNNKEL (reference sequence). The CDR3 consists of 18 residues. In DNA, the CDR3 is TGTGCCAGCAGCCAAGAATTACAGGGGAGGGACCGCCAAGAGACCCAGTACTTC. This codes for CASSQELQGRDRQETQYF.

There are many counts of this clonotype. The chain carries TRBV19 and TRBJ1-2; the match to TRBD1 covers 7 bases. This CDR3 has 12 amino acids. The V and J ends lost 9 bases and 4 bases, in that order; junction bases with no gene match: 5. From germline, CDR1 is LNHDA and CDR2 SQIVND (reference sequence). This CDR3 is CASHRGGYGYTF. Written as DNA, the CDR3 is TGTGCCAGCCACAGGGGTGGCTATGGCTACACCTTC.

This clonotype has a count of ten or more. The J gene is TRBJ1-6, the V gene TRBV15; D gene ambiguous. CDR1 is LNHNV and CDR2 is YYDKDF in the germline V gene (reference sequence). V lost 5 bases and J 7 bases, leaving 12 bases between the germline ends. CDR3 length: 14 amino acids. CDR3 residues: CATSGVHGNSPLHF. In DNA, the CDR3 is TGTGCCACCAGCGGGGTGCACGGGAATTCACCCCTCCACTTT.

This clonotype was seen at least ten times. V and J are TRBV5-1 and TRBJ2-1; a possible D gene is TRBD2 (5 bases). This CDR3 has 14 residues. V was trimmed by 2 bases and J by 5 bases, leaving 11 bases between them. Germline lookup yields CDR1 SGHRS and CDR2 YFSETQ. Here the CDR3 DNA reads TGCGCCAGCAGCTTTACAGCGAGGGACAATGAGCAGTTCTTC. The encoded protein is CASSFTARDNEQFF.

In this sample, this clonotype turned up many times. The chain is built from TRBV5-1 and TRBJ2-7, with 8 bases that match TRBD1. Germline-derived CDR1 and CDR2 are SGHRS and YFSETQ. V shed 0 bases and J 5 bases; nucleotides not matched to a gene: 1. The CDR3 totals 13 residues. DNA for the CDR3: TGCGCCAGCAGCTTGGGGGGACAGGACGAGCAGTACTTC. This gives the protein CASSLGGQDEQYF.